The present T cell receptor beta chain was sequenced within a study of technical replicates of blood from several donors. V lost 4 bases, J lost 6 bases, and 15 bases lay in between. The CDR3 totals 13 residues. From germline, CDR1 is GTSNPN and CDR2 SVGIG (reference sequence). TCRdb's copy holds only in-frame clones and misses some; the assay was immunoSEQ multiplex PCR. This table has about 56,000 clones, roughly 95% appearing once. V is TRBV30 and J is TRBJ1-2, with D possibly being TRBD1 (6 bases). This receptor was obtained from a human donor in good health. Some clones in this sample may be carry-over from other donors' samples. The sample consisted of PBMCs. The CDR3 reads CAWMRGARNGYTF. The DNA for the CDR3 is TGTGCCTGGATGCGGGGGGCGCGTAATGGCTACACCTTC.